The T cell receptor (beta chain) described here comes from a study of cytomegalovirus exposure and HLA in healthy donors. Regarding the study as a whole: Later analysis identified a missense DCLRE1C variant that was linked to TCR beta V- and J-gene trimming. Associated with cytomegalovirus, according to the listing, were around 160 TCR beta chains. Other equally common chains were less clonally expanded than HLA-associated TCR beta chains, a later analysis showed.

The sample holds a few counts of this clone. Its target is not known. CDR3 size: 14 residues. V lost 5 bases, J lost 0 bases, and 0 bases stayed unmatched. CDR1 and CDR2 from the germline V gene are GTSNPN and SVGIG (reference sequence). The PCR employed 60 Vbeta primers together with 13 Jbeta primers. Generated by immunoSEQ multiplex PCR, the TCRdb table keeps only in-frame clones and is missing some. The repertoire holds 95,000 to 100,000 clones, with roughly 76% as singletons. The sample comprised PBMCs. The source is a woman aged 60-70 years in good health and CMV-seropositive. V is TRBV30 and J is TRBJ2-2; 10 nucleotides align to TRBD2. This CDR3 is CAWGTSANTGELFF. CDR3 in DNA: TGTGCCTGGGGGACTAGCGCGAACACCGGGGAGCTGTTTTTT.